What follows describes a single T cell receptor (beta chain). Its antigen is still unknown. Within one base of it there is no much larger clone, and no base qualities were kept. V lost 6 bases and J lost 0 bases; the stretch between them is 9 bases long. CDR1 and CDR2 are drawn from the germline V gene: SQVTM, ANQGSEA. Counted from cysteine to phenylalanine, this CDR3 has 13 amino acids. The entry retains the CDR3 DNA only, 39 bases that are in frame from base 1. These data are taken from a study of CD8 T cells in ankylosing spondylitis (dated by TCRdb to about 2017). General notes on the study: The study profiled T cell receptor beta repertoires in healthy donors and ankylosing spondylitis patients to find disease-linked TCR variants. The full study cohort was made up of about two dozen ankylosing spondylitis patients and 95 to 130 healthy donors. Peripheral blood was sampled, and synovial fluid was also collected from ankylosing spondylitis patients. Summary of the overall study and its limitations: Significant enrichment of the disease-linked clones was reported in matched synovial fluid samples from ankylosing spondylitis patients. Some motif variants were previously reported in synovial fluid and blood of reactive arthritis patients, suggesting common disease-initiation mechanisms. The disease-linked clones had a CD8+ phenotype and were found at relatively low frequencies in peripheral blood. Blood from ankylosing spondylitis patients appeared to be characterized by a TCR beta motif composed of several highly homologous amino acid variants.

This sample was sequenced with an Illumina HiSeq 2500. TCR beta libraries were prepared by quantitative 5'-RACE with molecular barcodes. The original pipeline was this. Disease-linked TCR variants were identified with a new computational method built on a probabilistic model of VDJ rearrangement. The public sequencing data were trimmed at Q25 with fastp and processed into clonotypes with MiXCR by TCRdb, which kept only in-frame beta chains. Each record represents a unique CDR3 protein, reported with the most common genes and DNA among its rows. These V and J calls rely on TCRdb rather than the paper's analysis. The table for this sample lists about 700,000 distinct CDR3 sequences; around 17% of them were counted only once. Clones ranked in the top ten supply about a fifth of the sample.

Recombination linked TRBV29-1 to TRBJ1-5; too little of a D gene remains to name it. The sequencing input was blood, either unsorted or a sorted T cell fraction (not recorded which). The receptor was isolated from a male donor with ankylosing spondylitis. In nucleotide form, the sequence is TGCAGCGTATCGCTCAATAGCAATCAGCCCCAGCATTTT. This translates into CSVSLNSNQPQHF.